Below, 5 T cell receptor beta chains from the same sample are listed, as sequenced in a study of CD8 T cells in Susac syndrome. Reverse transcription of roughly 0.5 to 1 ug RNA was carried out with random hexamers. MiXCR, applied by TCRdb to the immunoSEQ multiplex PCR reads, yields one record per CDR3 protein. The sample shows some 190,000 distinct CDR3 sequences, 85% to 95% of them seen only once. The sample was CD4+ T cells from PBMCs. These receptors were obtained from a human donor in good health.

The V call is TRBV3-1, the J call TRBJ2-5; the match to TRBD2 covers 8 bases. The CDR3 covers 16 residues. V lost 2 bases and J lost 5; bases outside the gene matches: 10. Germline V CDR1 and CDR2: LGHDT, YNNKEL (reference sequence). CDR3 coding DNA: TGTGCCAGCAGCCAACCAGCGGGAGAAGGGCGGGAGACCCAGTACTTC. It encodes CASSQPAGEGRETQYF.

This clonotype was detected once. The genes are TRBV3-1 and TRBJ2-7, with unresolved D. Germline loops: CDR1 LGHDT, CDR2 YNNKEL (reference sequence). Deletions cut 0 bases from V and 7 bases from J, with 16 bases between. The CDR3 totals 15 residues. The chain's CDR3 is CASSQDKIGRREQYF. CDR3 in DNA: TGTGCCAGCAGCCAAGATAAAATAGGTAGACGGGAGCAGTACTTC.

The V call is TRBV15, the J call TRBJ2-1; 8 positions agree with TRBD2. Germline trimming cut 0 bases from V and 4 bases from J; bases unmatched to any gene: 5. The CDR3 is 16 residues long. Germline CDR1 LNHNV, CDR2 YYDKDF (reference sequence). CDR3 protein: CATSRESGREYNEQFF. CDR3 coding DNA: TGTGCCACCAGCAGAGAGAGCGGGAGAGAGTACAATGAGCAGTTCTTC.

The rearrangement joins TRBV20-1 to TRBJ2-5, with D uncertain. Per germline, CDR1 DFQATT and CDR2 SNEGSKA (reference sequence). The CDR3 covers 12 residues. The germline V and J ends were trimmed by 3 bases and 1 base, with 6 bases remaining between them. The CDR3 region has the DNA TGCAGTGCTAGGCACATCCAAGAGACCCAGTACTTC. It specifies CSARHIQETQYF.

The CDR3 DNA reads as TGCAGCATGTACAAGGGACGTAACACAGATACGCAGTATTTT. Its translation: CSMYKGRNTDTQYF. The chain carries TRBV29-1 and TRBJ2-3; D is possibly TRBD1 or TRBD2 (5 bases each). The germline CDR1 and CDR2 sequences are SQVTM and ANQGSEA. The CDR3 is 14 residues long. V was clipped by 8 bases and J by 2 bases, with 17 bases between them.